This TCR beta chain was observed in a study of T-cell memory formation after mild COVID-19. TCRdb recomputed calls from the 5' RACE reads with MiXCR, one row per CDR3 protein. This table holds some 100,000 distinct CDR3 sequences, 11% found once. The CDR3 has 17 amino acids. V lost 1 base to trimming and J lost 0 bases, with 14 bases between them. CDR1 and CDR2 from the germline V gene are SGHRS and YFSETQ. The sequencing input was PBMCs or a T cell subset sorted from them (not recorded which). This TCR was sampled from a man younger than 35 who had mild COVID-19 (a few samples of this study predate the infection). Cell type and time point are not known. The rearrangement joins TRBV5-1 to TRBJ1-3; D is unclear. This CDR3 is CASSLLGPAGSGNTIYF. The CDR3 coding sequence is TGCGCCAGCAGCTTGCTGGGTCCCGCCGGCTCTGGAAACACCATATATTTT.